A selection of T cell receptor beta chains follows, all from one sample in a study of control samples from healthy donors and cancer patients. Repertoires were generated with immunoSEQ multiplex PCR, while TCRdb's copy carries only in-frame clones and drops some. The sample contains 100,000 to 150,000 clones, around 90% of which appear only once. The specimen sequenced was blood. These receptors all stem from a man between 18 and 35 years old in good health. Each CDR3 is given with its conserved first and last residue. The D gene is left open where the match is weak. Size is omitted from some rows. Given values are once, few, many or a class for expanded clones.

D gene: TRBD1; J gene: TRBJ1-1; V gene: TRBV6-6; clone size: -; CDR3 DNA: TGTGCCAGCAGTGGGGACAGGGCAGGGACTGAAGCTTTCTTT; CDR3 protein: CASSGDRAGTEAFF
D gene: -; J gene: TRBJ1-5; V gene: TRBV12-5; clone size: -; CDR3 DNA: TGTGCTAGTGCCCAAGACGGAAGCAATCAGCCCCAGCATTTT; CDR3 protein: CASAQDGSNQPQHF
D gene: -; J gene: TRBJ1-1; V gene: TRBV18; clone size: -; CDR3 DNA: TGTGCCAGCTCAATTCTTCCGGGACAACAGAACACTGAAGCTTTCTTT; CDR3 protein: CASSILPGQQNTEAFF
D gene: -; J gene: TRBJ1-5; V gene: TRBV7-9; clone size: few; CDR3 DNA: TGTGCCAGCAGCTCCCTTGGGGAGTCGAATCAGCCCCAGCATTTT; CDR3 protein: CASSSLGESNQPQHF
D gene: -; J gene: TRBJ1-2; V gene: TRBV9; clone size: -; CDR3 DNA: TGTGCCAGCAGCGAGGGCGGCACAGCCAACTATGGCTACACCTTC; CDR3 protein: CASSEGGTANYGYTF
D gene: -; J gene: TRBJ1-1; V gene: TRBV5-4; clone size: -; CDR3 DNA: TGTGCCAGCAGCTTAGGCAGGAACACTGAAGCTTTCTTT; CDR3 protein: CASSLGRNTEAFF
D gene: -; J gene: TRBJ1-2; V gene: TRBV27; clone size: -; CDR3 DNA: TGTGCCAGCAGTTTAGGGGGGGCTTATGGCTACACCTTC; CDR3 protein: CASSLGGAYGYTF
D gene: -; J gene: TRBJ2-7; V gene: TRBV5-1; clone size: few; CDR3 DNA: TGCGCCAGCAGCTGGGACGCTGCCTACGAGCAGTACTTC; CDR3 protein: CASSWDAAYEQYF
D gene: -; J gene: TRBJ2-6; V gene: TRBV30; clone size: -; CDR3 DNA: TGTGCCTGGAGTGCGGGGGTAGCTGGGGCCAACGTCCTGACTTTC; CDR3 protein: CAWSAGVAGANVLTF
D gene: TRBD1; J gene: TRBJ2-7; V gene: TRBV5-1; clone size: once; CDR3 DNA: TGCGCCAGCAGCATGGAGGGGACAGGGGCCTACGAGCAGTACTTC; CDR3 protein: CASSMEGTGAYEQYF
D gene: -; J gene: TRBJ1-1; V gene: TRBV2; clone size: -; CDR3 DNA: TGTGCCAGCAGTGCGATCCAGTTCCAGGGGAACACTGAAGCTTTCTTT; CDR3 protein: CASSAIQFQGNTEAFF
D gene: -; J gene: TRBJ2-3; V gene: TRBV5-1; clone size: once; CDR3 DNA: TGCGCCAGCAGCTCAAGCACAGATACGCAGTATTTT; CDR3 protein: CASSSSTDTQYF
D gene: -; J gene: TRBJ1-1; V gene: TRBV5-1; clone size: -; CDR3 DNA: TGCGCCAGCAGCTTAGGAACGAACACTGAAGCTTTCTTT; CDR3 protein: CASSLGTNTEAFF
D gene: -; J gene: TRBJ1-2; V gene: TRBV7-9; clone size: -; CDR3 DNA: TGTGCCAGCAGCCTGTCGACAGGATTCTATGGCTACACCTTC; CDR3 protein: CASSLSTGFYGYTF
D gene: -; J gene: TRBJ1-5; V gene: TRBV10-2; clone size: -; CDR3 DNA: TGCGCCAGCGATGGAGGGGGGGGGCAGCCCCAGCATTTT; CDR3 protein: CASDGGGGQPQHF
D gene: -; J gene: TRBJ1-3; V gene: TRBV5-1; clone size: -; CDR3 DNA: TGCGCCAGCAGCCCGGGACACTCATCCTCTGGAAACACCATATATTTT; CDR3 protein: CASSPGHSSSGNTIYF
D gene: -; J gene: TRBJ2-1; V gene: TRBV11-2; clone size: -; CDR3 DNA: TGTGCCAGCAGCTTACCGAGTCGTGTGCAGTTCTTC; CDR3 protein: CASSLPSRVQFF
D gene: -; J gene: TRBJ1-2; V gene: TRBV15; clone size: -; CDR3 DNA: TGTGCCACCAGCAGAGATCGTCATAACTATGGCTACACCTTC; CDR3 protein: CATSRDRHNYGYTF
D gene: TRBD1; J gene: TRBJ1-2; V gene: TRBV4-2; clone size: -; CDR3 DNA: TGTGCCAGCAGCCCTACAGGGGGCCGGTACTATGGCTACACCTTC; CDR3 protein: CASSPTGGRYYGYTF
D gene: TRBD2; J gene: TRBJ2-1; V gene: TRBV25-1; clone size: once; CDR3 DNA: TGTGCCAGCAGTGGTAGCGGGGTATACAATGAGCAGTTCTTC; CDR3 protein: CASSGSGVYNEQFF
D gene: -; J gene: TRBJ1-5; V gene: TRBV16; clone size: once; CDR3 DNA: TGTGCCAGCAGACAGACGGTTAATCAGCCCCAGCATTTT; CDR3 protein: CASRQTVNQPQHF
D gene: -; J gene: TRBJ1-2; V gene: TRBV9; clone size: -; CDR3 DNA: TGTGCCAGCGGGAAGGTAGGTACTAACTATGGCTACACCTTC; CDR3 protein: CASGKVGTNYGYTF
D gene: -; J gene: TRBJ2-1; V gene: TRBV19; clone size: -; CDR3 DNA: TGTGCCAGTAGTATAGCCCCGGGATCGTATGAGCAGTTCTTC; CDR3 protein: CASSIAPGSYEQFF
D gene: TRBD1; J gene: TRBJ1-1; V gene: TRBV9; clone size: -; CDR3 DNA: TGTGCCAGCAGCGTAGGGGACAGGGGTTTGAACACTGAAGCTTTCTTT; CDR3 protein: CASSVGDRGLNTEAFF
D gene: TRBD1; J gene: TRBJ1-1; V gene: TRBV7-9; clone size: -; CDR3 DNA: TGTGCCAGCAGCTTAGGGACAGGGGGCTTGGCTGAAGCTTTCTTT; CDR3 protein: CASSLGTGGLAEAFF
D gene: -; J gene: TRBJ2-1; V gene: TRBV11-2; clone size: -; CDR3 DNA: TGTGCCAGCAGTTTTGGAATTAGCTACAATGAGCAGTTCTTC; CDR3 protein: CASSFGISYNEQFF
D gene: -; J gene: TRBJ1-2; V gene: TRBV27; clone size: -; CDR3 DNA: TGTGCCAGCAGTTGGGGGCTCCACTATGGCTACACCTTC; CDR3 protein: CASSWGLHYGYTF
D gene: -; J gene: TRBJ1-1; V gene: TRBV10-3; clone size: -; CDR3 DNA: TGTGCCATCAGCCCAGGGCAGAACACTGAAGCTTTCTTT; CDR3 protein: CAISPGQNTEAFF
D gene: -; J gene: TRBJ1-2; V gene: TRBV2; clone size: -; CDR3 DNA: TGTGCCAGCAGGACCGGGAGATATGGCTACACCTTC; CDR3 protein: CASRTGRYGYTF
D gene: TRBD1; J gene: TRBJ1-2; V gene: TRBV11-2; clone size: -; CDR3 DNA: TGTGCCAGCCAAGGGACAGTAATGGATGGCTACACCTTC; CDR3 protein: CASQGTVMDGYTF
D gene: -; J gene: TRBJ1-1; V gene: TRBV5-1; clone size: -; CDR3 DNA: TGCGCCAGCAGCTTACGGACGCAGAACACTGAAGCTTTCTTT; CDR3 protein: CASSLRTQNTEAFF
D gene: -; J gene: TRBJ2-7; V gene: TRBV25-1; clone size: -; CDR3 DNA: TGTGCCAGCAGTTCAAGCTCCCTCTCCTACGAGCAGTACTTC; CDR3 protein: CASSSSSLSYEQYF
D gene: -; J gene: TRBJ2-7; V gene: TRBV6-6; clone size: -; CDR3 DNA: TGTGCCAGCAGCTATCTGTTTTTAGGCGCGGACTACGAGCAGTACTTC; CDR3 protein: CASSYLFLGADYEQYF
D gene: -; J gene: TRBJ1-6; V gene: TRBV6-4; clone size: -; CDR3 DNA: TGTGCCAGCAGTGACTCGGCAGGCTTAAATTCACCCCTCCACTTT; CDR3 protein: CASSDSAGLNSPLHF
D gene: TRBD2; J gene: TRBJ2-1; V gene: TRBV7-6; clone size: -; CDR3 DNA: TGTGCCAGCAGCTCGAAAGCGGGGGGGTCCTACAATGAGCAGTTCTTC; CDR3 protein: CASSSKAGGSYNEQFF
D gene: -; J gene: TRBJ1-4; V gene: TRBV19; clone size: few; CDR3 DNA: TGTGCCAGTAGTGTCGGTACAGATGAAAAACTGTTTTTT; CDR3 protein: CASSVGTDEKLFF
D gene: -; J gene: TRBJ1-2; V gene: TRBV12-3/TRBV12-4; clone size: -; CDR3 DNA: TGTGCCAGCAGTTTTAACGGCTATGGCTACACCTTC; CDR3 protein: CASSFNGYGYTF
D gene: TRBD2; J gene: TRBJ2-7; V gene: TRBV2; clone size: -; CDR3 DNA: TGTGCCAGCAGTGATGATAGCGGGGGATCCTACGAGCAGTACTTC; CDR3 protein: CASSDDSGGSYEQYF
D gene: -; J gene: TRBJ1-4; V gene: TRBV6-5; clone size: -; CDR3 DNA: TGTGCCAGCAGGCGGCAGGTGAATGAAAAACTGTTTTTT; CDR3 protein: CASRRQVNEKLFF
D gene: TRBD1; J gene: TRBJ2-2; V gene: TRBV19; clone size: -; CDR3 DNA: TGTGCCAGTCAAGGACAGGGGACCACCGGGGAGCTGTTTTTT; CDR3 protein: CASQGQGTTGELFF
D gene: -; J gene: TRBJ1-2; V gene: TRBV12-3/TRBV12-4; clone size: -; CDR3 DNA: TGTGCCAGCAGCCAACTCGTCTATGGCTACACCTTC; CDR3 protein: CASSQLVYGYTF
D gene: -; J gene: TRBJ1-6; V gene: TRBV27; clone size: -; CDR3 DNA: TGTGCCAGCAGTTTTATCGGGGTCGCGCAAAATTCACCCCTCCACTTT; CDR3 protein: CASSFIGVAQNSPLHF
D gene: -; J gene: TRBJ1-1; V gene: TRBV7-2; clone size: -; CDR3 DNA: TGTGCCAGCAGAGGACAGCTGAACACTGAAGCTTTCTTT; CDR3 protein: CASRGQLNTEAFF